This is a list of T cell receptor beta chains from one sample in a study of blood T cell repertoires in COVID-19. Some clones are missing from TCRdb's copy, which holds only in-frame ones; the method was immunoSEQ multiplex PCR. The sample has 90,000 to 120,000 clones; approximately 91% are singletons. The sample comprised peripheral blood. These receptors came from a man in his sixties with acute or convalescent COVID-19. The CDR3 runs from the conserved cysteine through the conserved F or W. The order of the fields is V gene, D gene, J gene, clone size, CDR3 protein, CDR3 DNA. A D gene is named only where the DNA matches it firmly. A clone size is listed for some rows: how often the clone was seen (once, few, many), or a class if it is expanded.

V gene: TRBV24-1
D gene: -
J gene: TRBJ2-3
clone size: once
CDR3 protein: CATSDLSSSNTDTQYF
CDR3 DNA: TGTGCCACCAGTGATTTGTCGTCTAGCAACACAGATACGCAGTATTTT

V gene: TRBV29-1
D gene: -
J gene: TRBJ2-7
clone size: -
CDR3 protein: CSVDRGNYEQYF
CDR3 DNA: TGCAGCGTTGACAGGGGCAACTACGAGCAGTACTTC

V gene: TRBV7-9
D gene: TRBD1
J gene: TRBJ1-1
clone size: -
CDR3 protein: CASSLWTGVSTEAFF
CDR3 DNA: TGTGCCAGCAGCCTCTGGACAGGGGTGAGCACTGAAGCTTTCTTT

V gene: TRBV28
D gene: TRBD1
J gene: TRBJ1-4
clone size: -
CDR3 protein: CASSSRTGDEKLFF
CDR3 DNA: TGTGCCAGCAGTTCCCGGACAGGGGACGAAAAACTGTTTTTT

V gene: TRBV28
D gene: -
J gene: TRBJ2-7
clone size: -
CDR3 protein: CASSFNGFRNEQYF
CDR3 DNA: TGTGCCAGCAGTTTCAACGGGTTCCGGAACGAGCAGTACTTC

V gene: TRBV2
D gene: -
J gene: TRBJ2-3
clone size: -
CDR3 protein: CASSGEGEADTQYF
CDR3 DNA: TGTGCCAGCAGTGGTGAGGGAGAGGCAGATACGCAGTATTTT

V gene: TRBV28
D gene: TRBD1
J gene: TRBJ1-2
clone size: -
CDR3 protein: CASSPTGQGLYGYTF
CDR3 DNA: TGTGCCAGCAGTCCCACCGGACAGGGGCTATATGGCTACACCTTC

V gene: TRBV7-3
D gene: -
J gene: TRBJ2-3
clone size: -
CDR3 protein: CASSSRGGGTDTQYF
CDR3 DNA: TGTGCCAGCAGCTCCCGGGGTGGGGGGACAGATACGCAGTATTTT

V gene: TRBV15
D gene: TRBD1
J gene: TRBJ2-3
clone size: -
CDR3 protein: CATSRSGTGGLDTQYF
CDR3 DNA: TGTGCCACCAGTAGGTCCGGGACAGGGGGTTTAGATACGCAGTATTTT

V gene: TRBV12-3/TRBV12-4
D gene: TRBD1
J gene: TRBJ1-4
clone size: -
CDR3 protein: CASRGDRGEKLFF
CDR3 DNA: TGTGCCAGCAGGGGGGACAGGGGGGAAAAACTGTTTTTT

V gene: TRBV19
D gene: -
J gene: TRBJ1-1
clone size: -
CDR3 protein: CASSMWAGQSYTEAFF
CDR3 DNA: TGTGCCAGTAGTATGTGGGCTGGACAGTCTTACACTGAAGCTTTCTTT

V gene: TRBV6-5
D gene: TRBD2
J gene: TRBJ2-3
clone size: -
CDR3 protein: CASTPGLGNTDTQYF
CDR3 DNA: TGTGCCAGCACACCGGGACTAGGAAACACAGATACGCAGTATTTT

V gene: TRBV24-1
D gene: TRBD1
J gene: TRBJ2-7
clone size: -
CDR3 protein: CATSDPRTGAYEQYF
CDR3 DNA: TGTGCCACCAGTGACCCTCGGACAGGGGCGTACGAGCAGTACTTC

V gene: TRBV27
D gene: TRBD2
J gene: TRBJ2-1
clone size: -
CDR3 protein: CASSFRTSGRTSYNEQFF
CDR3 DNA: TGTGCCAGCAGTTTTCGGACTAGCGGGAGGACCTCCTACAATGAGCAGTTCTTC

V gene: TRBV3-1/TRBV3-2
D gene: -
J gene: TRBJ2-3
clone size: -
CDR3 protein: CASSQSTGTDTQYF
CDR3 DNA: TGTGCCAGCAGCCAAAGTACCGGGACAGATACGCAGTATTTT

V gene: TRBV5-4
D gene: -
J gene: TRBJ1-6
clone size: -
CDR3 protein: CASSLWAENNSPLHF
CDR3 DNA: TGTGCCAGCAGCTTGTGGGCAGAGAATAATTCACCCCTCCACTTT

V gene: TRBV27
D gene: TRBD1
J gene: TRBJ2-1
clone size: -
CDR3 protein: CASTRDRTYNEQFF
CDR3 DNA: TGTGCCAGCACCCGGGACAGAACGTACAATGAGCAGTTCTTC

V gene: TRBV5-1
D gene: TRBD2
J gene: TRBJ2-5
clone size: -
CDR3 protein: CASSSGLAGVLHGETQYF
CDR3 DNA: TGCGCCAGCAGCTCCGGACTAGCGGGAGTTCTCCACGGAGAGACCCAGTACTTC

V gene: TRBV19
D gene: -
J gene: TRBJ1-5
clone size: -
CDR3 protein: CASSTLREVGNQPQHF
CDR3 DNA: TGTGCCAGTAGTACCCTCCGGGAGGTGGGCAATCAGCCCCAGCATTTT

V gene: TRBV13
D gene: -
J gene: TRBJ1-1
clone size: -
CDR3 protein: CASQSQGDMGTEAFF
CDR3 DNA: TGTGCCAGCCAAAGTCAGGGTGACATGGGCACTGAAGCTTTCTTT

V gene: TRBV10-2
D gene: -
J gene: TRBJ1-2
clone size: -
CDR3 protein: CASSERTDYGYTF
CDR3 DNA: TGCGCCAGCAGTGAGAGGACAGACTATGGCTACACCTTC

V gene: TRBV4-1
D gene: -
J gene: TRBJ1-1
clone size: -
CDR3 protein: CASSRTSGRYTEAFF
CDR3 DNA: TGCGCCAGCAGCCGAACGAGCGGGAGGTACACTGAAGCTTTCTTT

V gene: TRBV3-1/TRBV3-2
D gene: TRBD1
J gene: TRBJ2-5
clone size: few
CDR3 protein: CASSQPGQGEWETQYF
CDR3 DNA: TGTGCCAGCAGCCAACCGGGACAGGGGGAGTGGGAGACCCAGTACTTC

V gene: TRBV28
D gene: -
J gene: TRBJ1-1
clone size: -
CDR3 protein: CASSFQRWGGEAFF
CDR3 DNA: TGTGCCAGCAGTTTCCAAAGGTGGGGAGGAGAAGCTTTCTTT

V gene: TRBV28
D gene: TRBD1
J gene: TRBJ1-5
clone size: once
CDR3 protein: CASKGTDNQPQHF
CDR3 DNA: TGTGCCAGCAAAGGGACAGACAATCAGCCCCAGCATTTT

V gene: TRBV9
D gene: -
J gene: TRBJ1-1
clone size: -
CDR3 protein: CASSPHPQVNTEAFF
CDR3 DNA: TGTGCCAGCAGCCCCCATCCACAGGTGAACACTGAAGCTTTCTTT

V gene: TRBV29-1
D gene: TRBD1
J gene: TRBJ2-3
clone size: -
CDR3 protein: CSVQAGGSPTDTQYF
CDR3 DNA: TGCAGCGTTCAAGCAGGGGGCTCTCCTACAGATACGCAGTATTTT

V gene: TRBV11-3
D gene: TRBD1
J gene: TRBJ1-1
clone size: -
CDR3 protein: CASSPGQSLNTEAFF
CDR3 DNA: TGTGCCAGCAGCCCGGGACAGTCTTTGAACACTGAAGCTTTCTTT

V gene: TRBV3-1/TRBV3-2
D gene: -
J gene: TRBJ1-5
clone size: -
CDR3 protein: CASSQYRDNQPQHF
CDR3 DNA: TGTGCCAGCAGCCAATACAGGGATAATCAGCCCCAGCATTTT

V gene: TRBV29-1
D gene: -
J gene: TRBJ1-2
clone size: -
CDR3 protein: CSVEEQTGNYGYTF
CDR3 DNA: TGCAGCGTTGAAGAGCAGACGGGGAACTATGGCTACACCTTC

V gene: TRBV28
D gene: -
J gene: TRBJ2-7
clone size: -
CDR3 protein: CASSSPGASYEQYF
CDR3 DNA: TGTGCCAGCAGTTCTCCAGGGGCCTCCTACGAGCAGTACTTC

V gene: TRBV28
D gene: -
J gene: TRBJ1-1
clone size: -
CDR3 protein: CASSLFGARTEAFF
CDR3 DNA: TGTGCCAGCAGTTTGTTTGGGGCCCGGACTGAAGCTTTCTTT

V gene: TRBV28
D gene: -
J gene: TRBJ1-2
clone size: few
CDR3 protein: CASAYVMGQSGYTF
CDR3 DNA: TGTGCCAGCGCATACGTGATGGGACAAAGTGGCTACACCTTC

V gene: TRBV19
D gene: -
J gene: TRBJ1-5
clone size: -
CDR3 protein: CASSSSAGVRNQPQHF
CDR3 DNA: TGTGCCAGTAGTTCAAGCGCGGGGGTTCGCAATCAGCCCCAGCATTTT

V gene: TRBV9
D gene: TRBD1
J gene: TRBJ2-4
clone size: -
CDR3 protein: CASSVGTGENIQYF
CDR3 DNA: TGTGCCAGCAGCGTAGGGACAGGGGAAAACATTCAGTACTTC

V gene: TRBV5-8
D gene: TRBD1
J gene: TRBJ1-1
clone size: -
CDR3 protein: CASRRNRGQGTNTEAFF
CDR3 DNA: TGTGCCAGCAGACGGAATAGGGGACAGGGGACGAACACTGAAGCTTTCTTT

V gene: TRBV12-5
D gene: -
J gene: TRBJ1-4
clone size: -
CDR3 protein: CASGLFQRMEKLFF
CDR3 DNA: TGTGCTAGTGGTTTGTTCCAGCGGATGGAAAAACTGTTTTTT

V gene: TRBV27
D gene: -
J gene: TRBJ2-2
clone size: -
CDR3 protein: CASSGGNIPGELFF
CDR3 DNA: TGTGCCAGCAGTGGGGGGAATATTCCCGGGGAGCTGTTTTTT

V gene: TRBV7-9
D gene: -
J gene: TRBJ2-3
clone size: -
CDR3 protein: CASSFRGTSTDTQYF
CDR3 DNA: TGTGCCAGCAGCTTCAGAGGGACTAGCACAGATACGCAGTATTTT

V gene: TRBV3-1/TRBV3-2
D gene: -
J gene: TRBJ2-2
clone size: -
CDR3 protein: CASSQGFAGSGYTGELFF
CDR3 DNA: TGTGCCAGCAGCCAAGGGTTCGCGGGTAGCGGCTACACCGGGGAGCTGTTTTTT

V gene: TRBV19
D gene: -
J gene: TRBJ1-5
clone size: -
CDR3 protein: CASSTPRDYSNQPQHF
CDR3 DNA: TGTGCCAGTAGTACCCCCCGGGACTATAGCAATCAGCCCCAGCATTTT

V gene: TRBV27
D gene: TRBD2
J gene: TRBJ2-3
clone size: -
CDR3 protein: CASSRGRVSDTQYF
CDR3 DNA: TGTGCCAGCAGCCGAGGGAGGGTTAGTGATACGCAGTATTTT

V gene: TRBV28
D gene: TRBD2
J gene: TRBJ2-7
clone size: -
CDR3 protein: CASSLGAGGLSYEQYF
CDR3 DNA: TGTGCCAGCAGTTTGGGAGCGGGAGGCCTCTCCTACGAGCAGTACTTC

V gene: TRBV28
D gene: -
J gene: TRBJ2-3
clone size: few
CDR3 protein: CASSFRISTDTQYF
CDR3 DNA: TGTGCCAGCAGTTTTCGTATTAGCACAGATACGCAGTATTTT

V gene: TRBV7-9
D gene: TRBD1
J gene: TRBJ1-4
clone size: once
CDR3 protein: CASSPPRTGENEKLFF
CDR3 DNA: TGTGCCAGCAGCCCCCCCAGGACAGGGGAAAATGAAAAACTGTTTTTT

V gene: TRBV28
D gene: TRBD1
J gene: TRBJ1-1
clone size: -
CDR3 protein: CASSSGQGGAFF
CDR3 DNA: TGTGCCAGCAGCTCCGGACAGGGCGGAGCTTTCTTT

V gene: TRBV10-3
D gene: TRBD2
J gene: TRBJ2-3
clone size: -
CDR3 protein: CAITMGGRGDSDTQYF
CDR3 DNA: TGTGCCATCACGATGGGCGGCCGGGGGGACTCAGATACGCAGTATTTT

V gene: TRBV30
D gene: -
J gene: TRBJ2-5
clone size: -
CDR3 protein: CAWSGLAGETQYF
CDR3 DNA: TGTGCCTGGAGTGGGCTAGCCGGGGAGACCCAGTACTTC

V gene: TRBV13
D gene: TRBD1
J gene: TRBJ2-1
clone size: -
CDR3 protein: CASSSFPTGDYNEQFF
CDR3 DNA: TGTGCCAGCAGCTCCTTTCCGACAGGGGATTACAATGAGCAGTTCTTC

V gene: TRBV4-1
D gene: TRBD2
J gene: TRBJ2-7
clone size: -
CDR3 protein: CASSPPAGGPYEQYF
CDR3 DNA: TGCGCCAGCAGCCCCCCAGCGGGAGGGCCCTACGAGCAGTACTTC

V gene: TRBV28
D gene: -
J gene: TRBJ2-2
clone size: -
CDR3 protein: CASSLERTGELFF
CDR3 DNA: TGTGCCAGCAGTCTAGAGCGCACCGGGGAGCTGTTTTTT

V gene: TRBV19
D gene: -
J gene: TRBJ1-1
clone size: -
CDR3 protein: CASSISGAGTEAFF
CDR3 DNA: TGTGCCAGTAGTATCTCAGGGGCCGGAACTGAAGCTTTCTTT

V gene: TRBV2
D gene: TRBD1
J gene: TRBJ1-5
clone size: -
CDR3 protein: CASSGPGTGRNQPQHF
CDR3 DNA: TGTGCCAGCAGTGGCCCTGGGACAGGGCGAAATCAGCCCCAGCATTTT